This TCR beta chain was obtained from a study of OX40 agonist ivuxolimab in advanced cancers. The overall study: Dose-escalation cases comprised hepatocellular carcinoma, melanoma, renal cell or head and neck cancer. Partial responses were recorded for three patients, including one with hepatocellular carcinoma and two with cutaneous melanoma.

Assay used: immunoSEQ multiplex PCR; TCRdb lists only in-frame clones, some missing. The sample yields about 38,000 clones, 85% seen once. Germline V lookup: CDR1 SGHAT, CDR2 FQNNGV. Deletions cut 5 bases from V and 13 bases from J, with 18 bases between. CDR3 length: 13 amino acids. Points on this clone: Its antigen is unidentified.

Study observations and caveats: The antigens recognized by the expanded peripheral T cells, that is their antigen specificity, were not determined. Doses of 0.1 to 3.0 mg/kg were accompanied by clonal expansion of CD4+ and CD8+ blood T cells by week 6.

The genes are TRBV11-2 and TRBJ2-4, with D possibly being TRBD1 (6 bases). The sequencing used CD4+ or CD8+ T cells sorted from blood, collected in a trial of the OX40 agonist ivuxolimab. This TCR was recovered from an adult with an advanced solid tumor such as melanoma, head and neck, liver or kidney cancer. CDR3 protein: CASSPPRGCQQYF. For the CDR3, the DNA is TGTGCCAGCAGCCCCCCCAGGGGCTGCCAACAGTACTTC.